The 18 T cell receptor beta chains presented below share a single source sample, sequenced in a study of T cell repertoires in cytomegalovirus infection. TCRdb re-called the reads with MiXCR, one entry per CDR3 protein. The sample records 270,000 or so distinct CDR3 sequences, over 15% being singletons. The specimen was CD8+ T cells from PBMCs. These TCRs come from a human donor in good health (CMV status not recorded). Some clones in this sample may be carry-over from other donors' samples.

This clonotype has just a few counts. The gene calls are TRBV28 and TRBJ1-2, with D possibly being TRBD1 (6 bases). CDR3 length: 13 amino acids. The germline V gene has CDR1 MDHEN and CDR2 SYDVKM. The V and J ends lost 6 bases and 3 bases respectively, with 11 bases between them. The CDR3 here is CASRYGGDYGYTF. Written as DNA, the CDR3 is TGTGCCAGCAGATATGGGGGCGACTATGGCTACACCTTC.

This clonotype was observed a few times. The CDR3 loop reads CASSEGMRSIQETQYF. The CDR3 region has the DNA TGTGCCAGCAGTGAGGGTATGCGGTCAATCCAAGAGACCCAGTACTTC. The chain uses TRBV2 and TRBJ2-5; D gene unclear. Germline lookup yields CDR1 SNHLY and CDR2 FYNNEI. The V end was cut by 3 bases, the J end by 1 base, with 15 bases between. The CDR3 totals 16 residues.

The chain joins TRBV29-1 to TRBJ1-1; D is ambiguous. CDR1 and CDR2 (germline): SQVTM, ANQGSEA. Between the trimmed V and J ends, which lost 3 bases and 2 bases, there was a span of 7 bases. This CDR3 is 12 amino acids long. The CDR3 region has the DNA TGCAGCGTTGAGGAGGGAAACACTGAAGCTTTCTTT. This codes for CSVEEGNTEAFF.

The sample holds many counts of this clonotype. The chain couples TRBV7-2 to TRBJ2-3; no clear D gene. The CDR3 loop spans 14 amino acids. The germline V and J ends were trimmed by 1 base and 2 bases, with 7 bases remaining between them. CDR1 and CDR2 from the germline V gene are SGHTA and FQGNSA. The CDR3 region has the DNA TGTGCCAGCAGCTTAGGTCTGAACACAGATACGCAGTATTTT. This sequence encodes CASSLGLNTDTQYF. The complete variable domain, with remaining parts taken from reference TRBV7-2 and TRBJ2-3, reads GAGVSQSPSNKVTEKGKDVELRCDPISGHTALYWYRQSLGQGLEFLIYFQGNSAPDKSGLPSDRFSAERTGGSVSTLTIQRTQQEDSAVYLCASSLGLNTDTQYFGPGTRLTVL.

A few counts support this clonotype. The CDR3 loop is CSVSTGIFNPYGYTF. Written as DNA, the CDR3 is TGCAGCGTTTCCACGGGTATTTTTAACCCCTATGGCTACACCTTC. The chain employs TRBV29-1 and TRBJ1-2, with unresolved D. The germline CDR1 and CDR2 sequences are SQVTM and ANQGSEA. V was clipped by 5 bases and J by 4 bases, with 20 bases between them. The CDR3 has 15 residues.

The sample holds many counts of this clonotype. The genes are TRBV7-2 and TRBJ1-2; 7 positions match TRBD1. The germline V gene has CDR1 SGHTA and CDR2 FQGNSA. V trimming: 4 bases; J trimming: 5 bases; junction bases outside the gene matches: 16. The CDR3 spans 17 residues. The CDR3 region is CASSSTGDDLGYYGYTF. CDR3 nucleotide sequence: TGTGCCAGCAGCTCCACAGGGGACGACCTGGGATATTATGGCTACACCTTC.

This clonotype was counted a few times. The CDR3 spells CASRPYRDRLNSPLHF. As DNA, the CDR3 is TGTGCCAGCAGACCGTACCGGGACAGATTAAATTCACCCCTCCACTTT. V usage is TRBV27 and J usage is TRBJ1-6; 7 bases agree with TRBD1. This CDR3 has 16 amino acids. Germline CDR1 and CDR2: MNHEY and SMNVEV (reference sequence). V was pared by 6 bases and J by 7 bases, with 12 bases of the junction left unmatched.

This clonotype was picked up a small number of times. The rearrangement uses TRBV7-9 and TRBJ2-7; 10 positions agree with TRBD1. Germline CDR1 and CDR2: SEHNR and FQNEAQ (reference sequence). J was trimmed by 1 base and V by 5 bases; bases with no gene match: 5. CDR3 length: 15 residues. The CDR3 is CASSGRDRGSYEQYF. CDR3 nucleotides: TGTGCCAGCAGCGGCCGGGACAGGGGTTCCTACGAGCAGTACTTC.

J is TRBJ2-7 and V is TRBV9, with 8 positions matching TRBD2. V was pared by 3 bases and J by 6 bases, with 5 bases of the junction left unmatched. The CDR3 spans 13 residues. The V gene's germline CDR1 is SGDLS and CDR2 YYNGEE. For the CDR3, the DNA is TGTGCCAGCAGCGGAGCGGGGGTTGGCGAGCAGTACTTC. This encodes CASSGAGVGEQYF.

A few counts support this clonotype. This chain uses TRBV20-1 with TRBJ2-3, with D possibly matching TRBD2 (6 bases). Germline CDR1 is DFQATT and CDR2 is SNEGSKA (reference sequence). CDR3 length equals 15 residues. Trimming shortened V by 3 bases and J by 4 bases, and 17 bases separated the two germline ends. DNA of the CDR3: TGCAGTGCTAGTCACGAGGAGGGTCCCGCAGATACGCAGTATTTT. Translated, it gives CSASHEEGPADTQYF.

The chain uses TRBV6-1 and TRBJ2-7; tentative D call: TRBD1 (6 bases). Per the germline V gene, CDR1 is MNHNS and CDR2 is SASEGT. The CDR3 is made up of 12 amino acids. V lost 4 bases and J 9 bases, leaving 13 bases between the germline ends. CDR3 nucleotides: TGTGCCAGCAGTGTGACAGGCAGGGTGCAGTACTTC. It encodes CASSVTGRVQYF.

This clonotype has more than one count but fewer than ten. The chain carries TRBV7-9 and TRBJ1-2; no clear D gene. This CDR3 is built from 16 residues. V was shortened by 0 bases and J by 10 bases, with 21 bases between the two germline ends. Germline V gene data show CDR1 as SEHNR and CDR2 as FQNEAQ (reference sequence). The CDR3 reads CASSLATEVWIRDYTF. CDR3 DNA: TGTGCCAGCAGCTTAGCGACTGAGGTATGGATTCGTGACTACACCTTC.

In this sample, this clonotype turned up once. The rearrangement uses TRBV6-5 and TRBJ1-2, with a possible D match to TRBD1 (5 bases). The CDR3 has 16 amino acids. Trimming removed 7 bases from V and 4 bases from J, with 22 bases in between. Germline CDR1 MNHEY, CDR2 SVGAGI. The CDR3 loop is CASTNDRLDYPYGYTF. CDR3 nucleotides: TGTGCCAGCACCAACGACAGACTGGACTATCCCTATGGCTACACCTTC.

The chain has TRBV6-1 and TRBJ1-6; D possibly corresponds to TRBD1 (5 bases). Trimming pared 5 bases from V and 11 bases from J, leaving 19 bases between. Per germline, CDR1 MNHNS and CDR2 SASEGT. The CDR3 runs 15 residues. This CDR3 reads CASSYPGTGGTPLHF. CDR3 coding DNA: TGTGCCAGCAGTTATCCCGGGACGGGCGGGACACCCCTCCACTTT.

Many counts were recorded for this clonotype. The gene calls are TRBV7-2 and TRBJ2-7; possibly TRBD2 for D (5 bases). The CDR3 length is 13 residues. Germline CDR1 and CDR2: SGHTA and FQGNSA. Between the trimmed V and J ends, which lost 1 base and 6 bases, there was a span of 10 bases. CDR3 protein: CASSLVTRGEQYF. CDR3 nucleotides: TGTGCCAGCAGCTTAGTTACTCGGGGCGAGCAGTACTTC. Supplemented by reference TRBV7-2 and TRBJ2-7, the full variable domain reads GAGVSQSPSNKVTEKGKDVELRCDPISGHTALYWYRQSLGQGLEFLIYFQGNSAPDKSGLPSDRFSAERTGGSVSTLTIQRTQQEDSAVYLCASSLVTRGEQYFGPGTRLTVT.

In regard to this clonotype: It may be a read error: a sequence one base away is much more abundant. V usage is TRBV27 and J usage is TRBJ2-6; perhaps TRBD1 as D (7 bases). CDR1 and CDR2 from the germline V gene are MNHEY and SMNVEV (reference sequence). There are 16 residues in the CDR3. This chain's CDR3 is CASRGTAFSGTNVLTF. The CDR3 coding sequence is TGTGCCTCACGCGGGACAGCGTTCTCTGGGACCAACGTCCTGACTTTC.

With respect to this clonotype: This clone may be a read error of a much larger clone one base away. V gene TRBV12-5 combines with J gene TRBJ2-2; D is possibly TRBD1 (6 bases). The CDR3 is made up of 20 amino acids. CDR1 is LGHNT and CDR2 is FRNRAP in the germline V gene. The CDR3 region has the DNA TGTGCTAGTGGCTACCCCCTCGCGGAGGACAGCGAGAGGAGCACCGGGGAGCTGTTATTT. Protein: CASGYPLAEDSERSTGELLF.

The V gene is TRBV11-2, the J gene TRBJ1-1; 9 nucleotides match TRBD1. The CDR3 consists of 14 residues. Looked up from germline, CDR1 is SGHAT and CDR2 is FQNNGV. The V and J ends lost 5 bases and 4 bases, in that order; junction bases with no gene match: 5. The CDR3 nucleotides read TGTGCCAGCAGCATGGACAGGGGTGTCACTGAAGCTTTCTTT. This sequence encodes CASSMDRGVTEAFF.